This entry describes one TCR beta chain. This sample was taken from a study of blood T cell repertoires in COVID-19. Original processing methods: Nucleated cell number was recorded as an estimate derived from reference gene primer amplification. Repertoires were generated with immunoSEQ multiplex PCR, while TCRdb's copy carries only in-frame clones and drops some. Clone size and V and J calls were adopted from that table, with D and trimming inferred from the DNA. The data show 24,000 or so clones, roughly 80% seen once. The germline V gene encodes CDR1 SGDLS and CDR2 YYNGEE. V was cut by 3 bases and J by 2 bases, with 8 bases left in between. This CDR3 is built from 13 residues.

The source material was peripheral blood. The sequence was collected from a woman over 75 with acute or convalescent COVID-19. The rearrangement links TRBV9 to TRBJ1-1; D ambiguous. CDR3 region: CASSATSNTEAFF. The DNA of the CDR3 is TGTGCCAGCAGCGCGACATCAAACACTGAAGCTTTCTTT.